The 14 T cell receptor beta chains below all came from one sample that was sequenced in a study of blood T cell repertoires in COVID-19. Libraries were prepared by immunoSEQ multiplex PCR; TCRdb keeps only in-frame clonotypes and omits some of them. The sample has over 130,000 clones, around 90% seen once. Sequencing used peripheral blood. All receptors come from a human donor with COVID-19, enrolled during active disease. The donor label of this sample is uncertain.

The rearrangement joins TRBV2 to TRBJ2-3; 11 bases fit TRBD2. Losses at the gene ends were 5 bases for V and 0 bases for J; bases not matched to a gene: 4. The CDR3 is made up of 16 amino acids. CDR1 and CDR2 (germline): SNHLY, FYNNEI. The CDR3 region has the DNA TGTGCCAGCAGTTGGGCTAGCGGGGGGAGCACAGATACGCAGTATTTT. It yields the protein CASSWASGGSTDTQYF.

A single count supports this clone. The chain is built from TRBV30 and TRBJ1-6; D not resolved. V shed 4 bases and J shed 0 bases, with 13 bases lying between them. This CDR3 spans 16 amino acids. CDR1 and CDR2 from the germline V gene are GTSNPN and SVGIG (reference sequence). The CDR3 here is CAWTPGISSYNSPLHF. CDR3 nucleotides: TGTGCCTGGACCCCGGGGATAAGCTCCTATAATTCACCCCTCCACTTT.

The gene calls are TRBV19 and TRBJ2-7; 9 bases agree with TRBD1. The V gene's germline CDR1 is LNHDA and CDR2 SQIVND (reference sequence). The V segment lost 4 bases and the J segment 8 bases; nucleotides outside the gene matches: 6. The CDR3 is 13 amino acids. The CDR3 loop is CASSRDRATQQYF. The CDR3 region has the DNA TGTGCCAGTAGTAGGGACAGGGCTACCCAGCAGTACTTC.

This chain connects TRBV30 to TRBJ1-1; tentatively, D is TRBD1 (5 bases). Germline V lookup: CDR1 GTSNPN, CDR2 SVGIG (reference sequence). Trimming shortened V by 7 bases and J by 10 bases, and 22 bases separated the two germline ends. This CDR3 contains 13 residues. This chain's CDR3 is CASDLGTRVLAFF. In DNA, the CDR3 is TGTGCCTCAGACCTTGGAACCAGGGTTTTAGCTTTCTTT.

The rearrangement links TRBV5-4 to TRBJ2-7; D perhaps matches TRBD2 (5 bases). Per germline, CDR1 SGHNT and CDR2 YYREEE (reference sequence). The CDR3 is made up of 14 amino acids. Trimming removed 10 bases from V and 0 bases from J, with 17 bases in between. This CDR3 is CAVWSREDSYEQYF. As DNA, the CDR3 is TGTGCCGTTTGGTCTCGGGAAGACTCCTACGAGCAGTACTTC.

V usage is TRBV12-3 or TRBV12-4 and J usage is TRBJ1-6; D is unresolved. This CDR3 has 13 amino acids. The V end was cut by 9 bases, the J end by 10 bases, with 16 bases between. This CDR3 is CASKEVVESPLHF. CDR3 nucleotides: TGTGCCAGTAAGGAGGTGGTTGAATCACCCCTCCACTTT.

This sequence joins TRBV6-5 and TRBJ1-4, with D possibly TRBD1 on 6 matching bases. Trimming left V 5 bases short and J 3 bases short, with 13 bases between. In germline, CDR1 is MNHEY, CDR2 SVGAGI. The CDR3 loop spans 15 amino acids. Here the CDR3 reads CASSTTGRANEKLFF. DNA of the CDR3: TGTGCCAGCAGTACCACAGGGCGGGCTAATGAAAAACTGTTTTTT.

This clone has a handful of counts. V and J are TRBV5-1 and TRBJ1-5; a weak D match, TRBD1 (6 bases). Trimming shortened V by 5 bases and J by 6 bases, and 12 bases separated the two germline ends. The CDR3 has 13 residues. The germline V gene encodes CDR1 SGHRS and CDR2 YFSETQ. In nucleotides, the CDR3 is TGCGCCAGCAGTTTACAGGGCAGTCAGCCCCAGCATTTT. Amino acids: CASSLQGSQPQHF.

This chain uses TRBV18 with TRBJ1-2; D is possibly TRBD1 (6 bases). V was shortened by 4 bases and J by 2 bases, with 14 bases between the two germline ends. The germline CDR1 and CDR2 sequences are KGHSH and LQKENI. The CDR3 loop spans 15 amino acids. The CDR3 sequence is CASSQQGSPNYGYTF. DNA of the CDR3: TGTGCCAGCTCACAACAGGGAAGCCCAAACTATGGCTACACCTTC.

This rearrangement joins TRBV5-1 to TRBJ2-3, with no clear D. This CDR3 is built from 15 residues. In germline, CDR1 is SGHRS, CDR2 YFSETQ. The germline V and J ends were trimmed by 4 bases and 0 bases, with 12 bases remaining between them. CDR3 amino acids: CASSPVWASTDTQYF. CDR3 coding DNA: TGCGCCAGCAGCCCGGTGTGGGCTAGCACAGATACGCAGTATTTT. Combining the CDR3 with reference TRBV5-1 and TRBJ2-3 gives the whole variable domain KAGVTQTPRYLIKTRGQQVTLSCSPISGHRSVSWYQQTPGQGLQFLFEYFSETQRNKGNFPGRFSGRQFSNSRSEMNVSTLELGDSALYLCASSPVWASTDTQYFGPGTRLTVL.

The chain is built from TRBV15 and TRBJ2-5, with 7 bases identical to TRBD2. The CDR3 covers 16 residues. Germline CDR1 and CDR2: LNHNV and YYDKDF (reference sequence). V lost 5 bases to trimming and J lost 1 base; unmatched junction nucleotides: 10. The CDR3 loop reads CATSGRGGGSQETQYF. Here the CDR3 DNA reads TGTGCCACCAGCGGGCGCGGGGGAGGGAGCCAAGAGACCCAGTACTTC.

The genes are TRBV19 and TRBJ2-1; no clear D. V dropped 10 bases and J dropped 0 bases, with 16 bases sitting between them. This CDR3 contains 15 residues. Germline CDR1 is LNHDA and CDR2 is SQIVND (reference sequence). The CDR3 loop is CATLARRSSYNEQFF. The CDR3 region has the DNA TGTGCCACCTTAGCTCGACGGAGCTCCTACAATGAGCAGTTCTTC. The complete variable domain, with remaining parts taken from reference TRBV19 and TRBJ2-1, reads DGGITQSPKYLFRKEGQNVTLSCEQNLNHDAMYWYRQDPGQGLRLIYYSQIVNDFQKGDIAEGYSVSREKKESFPLTVTSAQKNPTAFYLCATLARRSSYNEQFFGPGTRLTVL.

In this sample, this clone turned up once. The chain employs TRBV15 and TRBJ1-2, with TRBD1 matching over 12 bases. J gave up 7 bases and V 0 bases, and 6 bases lay outside the gene matches. CDR3 length: 16 amino acids. Looked up from germline, CDR1 is LNHNV and CDR2 is YYDKDF (reference sequence). The CDR3: CATSRDLGQGASGYTF. The DNA for the CDR3 is TGTGCCACCAGCAGAGATCTGGGACAGGGGGCGAGTGGCTACACCTTC. The full variable domain, in which reference TRBV15 and TRBJ1-2 provide the parts outside the CDR3, is DAMVIQNPRYQVTQFGKPVTLSCSQTLNHNVMYWYQQKSSQAPKLLFHYYDKDFNNEADTPDNFQSRRPNTSFCFLDIRSPGLGDTAMYLCATSRDLGQGASGYTFGSGTRLTVV.

This sequence joins TRBV2 and TRBJ2-2, with 8 nucleotides matching TRBD1. Unmatched junction bases numbered 9, after V lost 7 bases and J lost 5 bases. The germline gives CDR1 SNHLY, CDR2 FYNNEI. This CDR3 comprises 15 residues. This chain's CDR3 is CASNGQGGYTGELFF. The CDR3 bases are TGTGCCAGCAACGGACAGGGCGGTTATACCGGGGAGCTGTTTTTT.